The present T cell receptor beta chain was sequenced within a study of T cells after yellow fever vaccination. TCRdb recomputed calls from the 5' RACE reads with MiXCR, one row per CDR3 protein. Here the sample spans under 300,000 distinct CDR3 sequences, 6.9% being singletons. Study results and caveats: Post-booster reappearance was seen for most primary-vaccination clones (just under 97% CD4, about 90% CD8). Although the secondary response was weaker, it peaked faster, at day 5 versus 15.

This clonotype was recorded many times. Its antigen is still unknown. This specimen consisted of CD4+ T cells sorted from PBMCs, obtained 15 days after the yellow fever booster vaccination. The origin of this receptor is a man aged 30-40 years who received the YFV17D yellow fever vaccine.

CDR3 sequence: CASSPRTVNHEQYF. The CDR3 DNA is TGCGCCAGCAGCCCCCGGACCGTAAACCACGAGCAGTACTTC. The chain uses TRBV5-1 and TRBJ2-7; no definite D call. Germline V CDR1 and CDR2: SGHRS, YFSETQ. The CDR3 length is 14 residues. Trimming cost V 4 bases and J 5 bases, with 16 bases left between them.